This section outlines one TCR beta chain sequence together with its context. The antigen is not known. The TCRbeta library was prepared with unique molecular identifiers. A single record per CDR3 protein comes from TCRdb applying MiXCR to the PCR reads. The sample holds about 160,000 distinct CDR3 sequences, more than 9.5% seen once. Per germline, CDR1 MDHEN and CDR2 SYDVKM. The CDR3 covers 16 residues. V shed 5 bases and J shed 6 bases, with 20 bases lying between them. The sample originates from a study of T-cell reconstitution after alpha-beta-depleted transplantation in children. General observations from the study: Fresh T-cell production supplied most of the T-cell counts and diversity seen one year after transplant. About two months after transplant, alpha-beta T cells reportedly came from several hundred expanded graft clones. Some patients showed high day-60 TCRbeta diversity, which derived from surviving recipient T cells and thymic progenitors.

This clonotype was obtained from a boy aged 2 to 10 with acute myeloid leukemia, due to receive a stem cell transplant. V and J are TRBV28 and TRBJ1-5, with TRBD1 as a possible D gene (6 bases). The specimen comprised PBMCs, sampled before TCRalphabeta/CD19-depleted stem cell transplant. CDR3 sequence reads: CASSVRGPLLGQPQHF. The CDR3 bases are TGTGCCAGCAGTGTTCGGGGGCCTCTCCTAGGTCAGCCCCAGCATTTT.